The next 6 T cell receptor beta chains were all read from a single sample in a study of shared clonotypes between healthy human individuals. Repertoires were generated with immunoSEQ multiplex PCR, while TCRdb's copy carries only in-frame clones and drops some. The table records about 1 million clones, roughly 75% of them present only once. The sequencing sample was made of memory CD4+ T cells sorted from blood. This sample's subset: CD45RA-negative fraction. The receptors shown here come from a man aged 18 to 30 in good health.

CDR3 sequence: CASTGTGKETQYF. CDR3 nucleotide sequence: TGTGCCAGCACCGGGACAGGGAAAGAGACCCAGTACTTC. The gene calls are TRBV6-4 and TRBJ2-5; 9 nucleotides line up with TRBD1. The CDR3 is made up of 13 amino acids. V lost 7 bases and J lost 3; bases outside the gene matches: 3. The germline gives CDR1 MRHNA, CDR2 SNTAGT.

The chain carries TRBV28 and TRBJ2-7, with 11 bases identical to TRBD1. Germline V gene sequence: CDR1 MDHEN, CDR2 SYDVKM. J gave up 7 bases and V 1 base, and 6 bases lay outside the gene matches. The CDR3 has 15 amino acids. In DNA form, the CDR3 reads TGTGCCAGCAGTTTATTTGGGGGACAGGGGGGTGAGCAGTACTTC. Amino acids: CASSLFGGQGGEQYF.

The V call is TRBV2, the J call TRBJ2-7; D remains unclear. This CDR3 is 13 amino acids long. With 5 bases removed from V and 2 bases from J, the gap between germline ends came to 10 bases. Germline CDR1 reads SNHLY; CDR2 reads FYNNEI. CDR3 region: CASSLVPTYEQYF. The CDR3 nucleotides read TGTGCCAGCAGTTTGGTTCCGACCTACGAGCAGTACTTC.

This clone was detected only once. This chain uses TRBV7-8 with TRBJ2-7; 12 positions agree with TRBD2. Germline V gene sequence: CDR1 SGHVS, CDR2 FQNEAQ. The J segment lost 7 bases and the V segment lost 8 bases, leaving 9 bases of the junction unmatched. This CDR3 has 14 residues. The CDR3 is CASGPGGLAGEQYF. In DNA form, the CDR3 reads TGTGCCAGCGGGCCGGGGGGACTAGCGGGTGAGCAGTACTTC.

The V call is TRBV18, the J call TRBJ2-2; D possibly corresponds to TRBD2 (7 bases). This CDR3 spans 16 amino acids. The germline V gene has CDR1 KGHSH and CDR2 LQKENI. The ends were cut back, 2 bases at V and 4 bases at J, with 14 bases in the middle. The CDR3: CASSPFAGASTGELFF. CDR3 bases: TGTGCCAGCTCACCATTTGCGGGGGCGAGCACCGGGGAGCTGTTTTTT.

This chain joins TRBV5-6 and TRBJ2-2; 8 bases fit TRBD1. Per the germline V gene, CDR1 is SGHDT and CDR2 is YYEEEE. The CDR3 is made up of 19 amino acids. V shed 2 bases, J shed 0 bases, and the junction held 12 bases outside the gene matches. The CDR3 DNA reads TGTGCCAGCAGCTTTATTTTGTTTGGGACAGGCTCGAACACCGGGGAGCTGTTTTTT. Amino acid sequence: CASSFILFGTGSNTGELFF. Full variable domain (outside the CDR3, taken from reference TRBV5-6 and TRBJ2-2): DAGVTQSPTHLIKTRGQQVTLRCSPKSGHDTVSWYQQALGQGPQFIFQYYEEEERQRGNFPDRFSGHQFPNYSSELNVNALLLGDSALYLCASSFILFGTGSNTGELFFGEGSRLTVL.